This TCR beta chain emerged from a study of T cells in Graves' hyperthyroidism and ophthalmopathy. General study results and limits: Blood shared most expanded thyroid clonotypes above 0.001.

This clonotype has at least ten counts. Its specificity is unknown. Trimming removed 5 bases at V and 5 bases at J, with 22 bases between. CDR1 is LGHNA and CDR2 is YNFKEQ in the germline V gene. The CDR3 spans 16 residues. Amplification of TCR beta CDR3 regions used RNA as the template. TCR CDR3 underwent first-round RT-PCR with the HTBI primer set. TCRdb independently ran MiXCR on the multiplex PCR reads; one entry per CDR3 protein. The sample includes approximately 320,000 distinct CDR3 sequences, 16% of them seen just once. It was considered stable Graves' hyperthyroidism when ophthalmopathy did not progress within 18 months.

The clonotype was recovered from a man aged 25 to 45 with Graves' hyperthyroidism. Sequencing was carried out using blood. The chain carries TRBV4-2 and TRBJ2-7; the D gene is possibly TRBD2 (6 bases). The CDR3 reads CASSEGTGTAADEQYF. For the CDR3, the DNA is TGTGCCAGCAGCGAAGGAACCGGGACTGCCGCCGACGAGCAGTACTTC.